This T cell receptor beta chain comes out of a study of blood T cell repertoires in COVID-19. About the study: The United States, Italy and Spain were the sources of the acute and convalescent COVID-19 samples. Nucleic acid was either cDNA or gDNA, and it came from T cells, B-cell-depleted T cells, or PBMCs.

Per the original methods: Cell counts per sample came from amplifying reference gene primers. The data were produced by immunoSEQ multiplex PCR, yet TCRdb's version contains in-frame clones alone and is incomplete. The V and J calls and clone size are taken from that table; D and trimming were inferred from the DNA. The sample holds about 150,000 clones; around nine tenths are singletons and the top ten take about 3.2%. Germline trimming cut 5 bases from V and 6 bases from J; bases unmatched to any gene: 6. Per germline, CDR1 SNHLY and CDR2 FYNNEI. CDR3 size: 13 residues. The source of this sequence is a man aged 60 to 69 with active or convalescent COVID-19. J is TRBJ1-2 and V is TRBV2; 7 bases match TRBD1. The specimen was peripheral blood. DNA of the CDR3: TGTGCCAGCAGTATAGACAGGGACAATGGCTACACCTTC. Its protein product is CASSIDRDNGYTF.